What follows are 32 T cell receptor beta chains derived from one specimen sequenced in a study of T cell responses to AZD1222 COVID-19 vaccine (dated by TCRdb to the early 2020s). The sample's time point label is to be understood as: about 28 days (+/-7) after the second vaccine dose. The library was prepared using the immunoSEQ multiplex PCR assay. Not all clones reach the TCRdb copy of this immuneACCESS table, which keeps in-frame sequences only. Checked studies attribute under half of the gap to unresolved V genes and leave the rest unexplained. This sample gives around 130,000 clones in total; around 89% of them show up just once. The ten biggest clones cover approximately 9.4% of the sample. Sample: peripheral blood, taken 28 days after the second AZD1222 dose. Source of these receptors: an adult who received the AZD1222 COVID-19 vaccine.

The chain combines TRBV2 with TRBJ1-1; no clear D. This CDR3 has 14 amino acids. V dropped 1 base and J dropped 0 bases, with 6 bases sitting between them. Germline values: CDR1 SNHLY, CDR2 FYNNEI. CDR3 loop: CASSEESMNTEAFF. In nucleotides, the CDR3 is TGTGCCAGCAGTGAAGAGTCCATGAACACTGAAGCTTTCTTT.

This sequence joins TRBV5-1 and TRBJ2-7, with TRBD2 as a possible D gene (6 bases). With 2 bases removed from V and 0 bases from J, the gap between germline ends came to 9 bases. This CDR3 is 14 amino acids long. The germline V gene encodes CDR1 SGHRS and CDR2 YFSETQ. The DNA for the CDR3 is TGCGCCAGCAGCTTACCGGGGGTCTCCTACGAGCAGTACTTC. It encodes CASSLPGVSYEQYF.

Turning to this clone: Within the sample, other DNA sequences also encode this same CDR3. V is TRBV6-5 and J is TRBJ1-6; no firm D call. The CDR3 length is 12 residues. Trimming removed 6 bases at V and 10 bases at J, with 10 bases between. Germline values: CDR1 MNHEY, CDR2 SVGAGI. The CDR3 spells CASSYGDSPLHF. The CDR3 DNA is TGTGCCAGCAGCTATGGAGACTCACCCCTCCACTTT.

V usage is TRBV4-1 and J usage is TRBJ2-1, with TRBD2 identical over 9 bases. Germline loops: CDR1 MGHRA, CDR2 YSYEKL. V lost 6 bases to trimming and J lost 4 bases; unmatched junction nucleotides: 13. CDR3 length: 17 residues. As DNA, the CDR3 is TGCGCCAGCAGGCCAGCGGGAAGCGGGAGGTCTTACAATGAGCAGTTCTTC. Its protein product is CASRPAGSGRSYNEQFF.

In its sample, this clone was seen once. J is TRBJ2-7 and V is TRBV4-1; unclear D gene. Per the germline V gene, CDR1 is MGHRA and CDR2 is YSYEKL. The germline V and J ends were trimmed by 3 bases and 3 bases, with 21 bases remaining between them. The CDR3 contains 17 residues. CDR3 loop: CASSQVLRRSLDYEQYF. As DNA, the CDR3 is TGCGCCAGCAGCCAGGTTCTCCGTCGGAGTCTGGACTACGAGCAGTACTTC.

The gene calls are TRBV15 and TRBJ1-1, with 7 nucleotides matching TRBD1. The trim removed 0 bases at V and 8 bases at J, leaving 6 bases unmatched. This CDR3 comprises 14 residues. Per the germline V gene, CDR1 is LNHNV and CDR2 is YYDKDF (reference sequence). For the CDR3, the DNA is TGTGCCACCAGCAGAGATTTACAGGGGTCAGAAGCTTTCTTT. Residues: CATSRDLQGSEAFF.

This chain joins TRBV6-5 and TRBJ1-2; 7 bases map to TRBD1. The CDR3 runs to 14 residues. The germline CDR1 and CDR2 sequences are MNHEY and SVGAGI. V shed 0 bases, J shed 8 bases, and the junction held 6 bases outside the gene matches. The CDR3 sequence: CASSYSWDSWGYTF. The CDR3 coding sequence is TGTGCCAGCAGTTACTCGTGGGACAGTTGGGGCTACACCTTC.

V is TRBV18 and J is TRBJ2-1, with TRBD1 matching 8 bases. Germline lookup yields CDR1 KGHSH and CDR2 LQKENI. This CDR3 has 15 residues. V was clipped by 2 bases and J by 7 bases; unmatched bases: 7. CDR3 in amino acids: CASSPNKDRVNEQFF. As DNA, the CDR3 is TGTGCCAGCTCACCAAACAAGGACAGGGTGAATGAGCAGTTCTTC.

This chain links TRBV6-6 with TRBJ2-7; D is perhaps TRBD1 (5 bases). V gave up 2 bases and J gave up 3 bases, with 8 bases separating them. Per the germline V gene, CDR1 is MNHNY and CDR2 is SVGAGI (reference sequence). This CDR3 comprises 13 residues. CDR3 residues: CASSYDSLYEQYF. CDR3 bases: TGTGCCAGCAGTTACGACAGTCTCTACGAGCAGTACTTC.

The chain carries TRBV27 and TRBJ2-3; D uncertain. Germline values: CDR1 MNHEY, CDR2 SMNVEV (reference sequence). V lost 4 bases, J lost 5 bases, and 4 bases lay in between. The CDR3 covers 11 residues. The CDR3 DNA is TGTGCCAGCAGTTGGTTAGATACGCAGTATTTT. Translation gives CASSWLDTQYF.

This chain uses TRBV15 with TRBJ1-5; D is uncertain. Looked up from germline, CDR1 is LNHNV and CDR2 is YYDKDF (reference sequence). Trimming took 0 bases from V and 0 from J, leaving 12 bases between them. The CDR3 sequence is 17 residues long. The CDR3 here is CATSRDRKGYSNQPQHF. Written as DNA, the CDR3 is TGTGCCACCAGCAGAGATCGGAAGGGCTATAGCAATCAGCCCCAGCATTTT.

The chain combines TRBV19 with TRBJ1-5, with 7 positions matching TRBD1. Germline V CDR1 and CDR2: LNHDA, SQIVND (reference sequence). J lost 5 bases, V lost 5 bases, and 6 bases had no gene match. This CDR3 spans 14 amino acids. The CDR3 coding sequence is TGTGCCAGTAGTGGCAGGGGGACCGATCAGCCCCAGCATTTT. It specifies CASSGRGTDQPQHF.

The chain uses TRBV11-2 and TRBJ2-6; D could derive from TRBD1 or TRBD2 (6 bases each). V lost 1 base to trimming and J lost 4 bases, with 17 bases between them. Germline CDR1 SGHAT, CDR2 FQNNGV. The CDR3 is 18 residues long. The DNA for the CDR3 is TGTGCCAGCAGCTTAGGGGGGGCCTCCCTTAGCGGGGCCAACGTCCTGACTTTC. Translation: CASSLGGASLSGANVLTF.

Details on this clone: At one end the junction does not follow the germline gene, possibly because of a read error. This chain links TRBV7-7 with TRBJ2-2; 8 bases are shared with TRBD1. The CDR3 covers 16 residues. The germline V gene encodes CDR1 SSHAT and CDR2 FNYEAQ (reference sequence). CDR3 bases: TGTGCTAGCAGCTCCGGGACAGGTCCGAACACCGGGGAGCTGTTTTTT. This codes for CASSSGTGPNTGELFF.

The chain couples TRBV6-5 to TRBJ1-4; no clear D. V was shortened by 2 bases and J by 0 bases, with 7 bases between the two germline ends. This CDR3 contains 15 residues. The germline V gene has CDR1 MNHEY and CDR2 SVGAGI. CDR3 DNA: TGTGCCAGCAGTTACGCGGGAACAACTAATGAAAAACTGTTTTTT. Its translation: CASSYAGTTNEKLFF.

The chain is built from TRBV10-2 and TRBJ1-1, with D possibly being TRBD1 (6 bases). Per germline, CDR1 WSHSY and CDR2 SAAADI. The CDR3 length is 14 residues. Trimming left V 7 bases short and J 0 bases short, with 12 bases between. CDR3 DNA: TGCGCCAGCACCCCGACAGGCCTGAACACTGAAGCTTTCTTT. The encoded protein is CASTPTGLNTEAFF.

This chain joins TRBV2 and TRBJ1-5; D remains unclear. The CDR3 length is 15 residues. V was pared by 4 bases and J by 0 bases, with 10 bases between. The germline gives CDR1 SNHLY, CDR2 FYNNEI. This CDR3 reads CASSGRHNSNQPQHF. CDR3 bases: TGTGCCAGCAGTGGGAGGCATAATAGCAATCAGCCCCAGCATTTT.

Only one count was recorded for this clone. The chain uses TRBV5-1 and TRBJ2-5; 7 positions agree with TRBD1. The CDR3 is 13 amino acids. From germline, CDR1 is SGHRS and CDR2 YFSETQ. V gave up 3 bases and J gave up 1 base; unmatched junction bases: 0. The CDR3 sequence: CASSWDSQETQYF. Here the CDR3 DNA reads TGCGCCAGCAGCTGGGACAGCCAAGAGACCCAGTACTTC.

The rearrangement uses TRBV27 and TRBJ1-6, with a possible D match to TRBD1 (6 bases). This CDR3 contains 17 residues. Trimming took 6 bases from V and 1 from J, leaving 16 bases between them. The germline CDR1 and CDR2 sequences are MNHEY and SMNVEV (reference sequence). CDR3 protein: CASRGRGAGSYNSPLHF. CDR3 coding DNA: TGTGCCAGCAGGGGGAGGGGGGCTGGGTCCTATAATTCACCCCTCCACTTT.

V is TRBV19 and J is TRBJ1-2, with TRBD1 matching 7 bases. Germline loops: CDR1 LNHDA, CDR2 SQIVND (reference sequence). The CDR3 contains 14 residues. V lost 4 bases to trimming and J lost 5 bases; unmatched junction nucleotides: 7. The CDR3 loop reads CASSTMGQTYGYTF. CDR3 coding DNA: TGTGCCAGTAGTACCATGGGACAGACTTATGGCTACACCTTC.

This chain joins TRBV10-2 and TRBJ2-5, with 8 bases aligning to TRBD2. This CDR3 is 14 amino acids long. The V gene end was trimmed by 7 bases and the J gene end by 1 base; junction bases not matched to a gene: 5. Germline V gene sequence: CDR1 WSHSY, CDR2 SAAADI. The CDR3 region has the DNA TGCGCCAGCACCTCCGGGGGGGTCCAAGAGACCCAGTACTTC. Its translation is CASTSGGVQETQYF.

The CDR3 bases are TGCGCCAGCAGTGAGTCCGGGTCTAGGGGCTACACCTTC. Encoded protein: CASSESGSRGYTF. J is TRBJ1-2 and V is TRBV10-1; D call uncertain. V lost 0 bases to trimming and J lost 8 bases, with 10 bases between them. CDR3 length: 13 amino acids. Germline V gene lookup returns CDR1 WNHNN and CDR2 SYGVQD (reference sequence).

The V gene is TRBV5-8, the J gene TRBJ2-3, with D perhaps matching TRBD2 (7 bases). V was cut by 2 bases and J by 2 bases, with 9 bases left in between. The germline gives CDR1 SGHTS, CDR2 YDEGEE. This CDR3 contains 14 residues. CDR3 sequence (DNA): TGTGCCAGCAGCTTCGGGGGGCTCACAGATACGCAGTATTTT. Encoded protein: CASSFGGLTDTQYF. The full variable domain, its missing parts supplied by reference TRBV5-8 and TRBJ2-3, is EAGVTQSPTHLIKTRGQQATLRCSPISGHTSVYWYQQALGLGLQFLLWYDEGEERNRGNFPPRFSGRQFPNYSSELNVNALELEDSALYLCASSFGGLTDTQYFGPGTRLTVL.

This chain links TRBV4-2 with TRBJ1-1; 7 bases are a match to TRBD1. The trim removed 0 bases at V and 8 bases at J, leaving 9 bases unmatched. The germline V gene has CDR1 LGHNA and CDR2 YNFKEQ. The CDR3 spans 15 residues. The CDR3 reads CASSQDLGRDREAFF. The CDR3 bases are TGTGCCAGCAGCCAAGATTTGGGGAGGGACAGAGAAGCTTTCTTT.

The chain couples TRBV5-4 to TRBJ2-5; TRBD1 agrees at 10 bases. The CDR3 has 17 residues. V lost 0 bases and J lost 3; bases outside the gene matches: 8. Germline loops: CDR1 SGHNT, CDR2 YYREEE (reference sequence). The CDR3 DNA reads as TGTGCCAGCAGCTTGGAGTTGGCCGGGACAGGGGAAGAGACCCAGTACTTC. Protein: CASSLELAGTGEETQYF.

The CDR3 is CASSQGGDRFTGELFF. The CDR3 region has the DNA TGCGCCAGCAGCCAAGGAGGGGACAGGTTTACCGGGGAGCTGTTTTTT. This rearrangement joins TRBV4-3 to TRBJ2-2; 8 bases are shared with TRBD1. CDR1 LGHNA and CDR2 YSLEER come from the germline V gene. V gave up 1 base and J gave up 5 bases; unmatched junction bases: 6. This CDR3 has 16 amino acids.

The rearrangement uses TRBV23-1 and TRBJ1-6, with D perhaps TRBD1 (5 bases). TRBV23-1 counts as an open reading frame of uncertain function. The CDR3 totals 16 residues. V gave up 4 bases and J gave up 10 bases, with 20 bases separating them. CDR3 nucleotides: TGCGCCAGCAGTCGAACATCCCGGGGCCCCGGCTCACCCCTCCACTTT. Translating it yields CASSRTSRGPGSPLHF.

The chain carries TRBV11-2 and TRBJ2-3; no reliable D call. This CDR3 comprises 15 residues. V gave up 3 bases and J gave up 3 bases, with 13 bases separating them. CDR1 SGHAT and CDR2 FQNNGV come from the germline V gene. CDR3 in amino acids: CASSLNVGSTDTQYF. DNA for the CDR3: TGTGCCAGCAGCTTGAATGTAGGAAGTACAGATACGCAGTATTTT.

DNA of the CDR3: TGCAGCGTTGATGCGGGGGATTCCCGGGATACGCAGTATTTT. This codes for CSVDAGDSRDTQYF. The gene calls are TRBV29-1 and TRBJ2-3, with 7 bases identical to TRBD2. V lost 3 bases, J lost 6 bases, and 9 bases stayed unmatched. Germline assignment: CDR1 SQVTM and CDR2 ANQGSEA. There are 14 residues in the CDR3.

This clone was detected only once. This sequence joins TRBV5-1 and TRBJ1-1; D call uncertain. Germline CDR1 reads SGHRS; CDR2 reads YFSETQ. This CDR3 has 13 amino acids. Trimming pared 5 bases from V and 3 bases from J, leaving 11 bases between. The CDR3 DNA sequence: TGCGCCAGCAGGACGAAGGGCGACACTGAAGCTTTCTTT. This codes for CASRTKGDTEAFF.

This chain connects TRBV5-1 to TRBJ2-3; D possibly corresponds to TRBD1 (6 bases). CDR3 length equals 13 residues. V lost 0 bases, J lost 7 bases, and 9 bases lay in between. Looked up from germline, CDR1 is SGHRS and CDR2 is YFSETQ. This CDR3 is CASSLEGGYTQYF. Written as DNA, the CDR3 is TGCGCCAGCAGCTTGGAAGGGGGTTATACGCAGTATTTT.

The chain carries TRBV6-5 and TRBJ1-2; D is perhaps TRBD1 (6 bases). Between the trimmed V and J ends, which lost 7 bases and 5 bases, there was a span of 20 bases. This CDR3 is built from 15 residues. CDR1 and CDR2 from the germline V gene are MNHEY and SVGAGI. Here the CDR3 reads CASTSHYRVPYGYTF. The CDR3 nucleotides read TGTGCCAGCACCTCCCATTACAGGGTACCTTATGGCTACACCTTC.